This T cell receptor beta chain stems from a study of blood T cell repertoires in COVID-19. The CDR3 totals 14 residues. CDR1 is SEHNR and CDR2 is FQNEAQ in the germline V gene (reference sequence). Trimming cost V 5 bases and J 2 bases, with 13 bases left between them. Assay used: immunoSEQ multiplex PCR; TCRdb lists only in-frame clones, some missing. The repertoire consists of 150,000 to 200,000 clones, with around 84% occurring once and the leading ten covering 3% to 3.5%. This rearrangement joins TRBV7-9 to TRBJ2-7; D may be TRBD2 (6 bases). The sequenced sample consisted of PBMCs or T cells enriched from blood (not recorded which). This receptor was taken from a woman under 40 who had been exposed to COVID-19. The CDR3 region is CASSQTSPTYEQYF. In nucleotides, the CDR3 is TGTGCCAGCAGCCAGACTAGTCCCACCTACGAGCAGTACTTC.